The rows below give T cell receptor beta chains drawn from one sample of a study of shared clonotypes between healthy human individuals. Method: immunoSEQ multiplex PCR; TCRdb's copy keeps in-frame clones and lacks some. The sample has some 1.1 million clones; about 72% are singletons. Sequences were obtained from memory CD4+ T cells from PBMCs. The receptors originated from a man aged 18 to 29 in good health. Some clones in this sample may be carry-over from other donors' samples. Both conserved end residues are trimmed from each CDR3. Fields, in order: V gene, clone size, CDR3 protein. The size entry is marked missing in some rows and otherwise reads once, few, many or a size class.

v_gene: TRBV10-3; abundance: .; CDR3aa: ASEGEDTQY
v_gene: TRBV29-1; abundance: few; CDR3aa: SVPGLAGAEQY
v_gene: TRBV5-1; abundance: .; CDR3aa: ASSFRDRGVAGELF
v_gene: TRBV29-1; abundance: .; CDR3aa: SSRDWETQY
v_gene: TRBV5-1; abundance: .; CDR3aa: ASSLVPGVGYGYT
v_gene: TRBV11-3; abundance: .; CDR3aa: ASSFRGGGVAKNIQY
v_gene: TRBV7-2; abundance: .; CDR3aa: ASSSGWSGSSYNEQF
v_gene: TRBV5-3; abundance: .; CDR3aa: ASSPTRWTEQY
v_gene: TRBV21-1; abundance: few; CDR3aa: ASSKPGPNEKLF
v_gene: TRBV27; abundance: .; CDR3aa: ASSPLAGEYNEQF
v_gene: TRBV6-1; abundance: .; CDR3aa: ASSRGLKETQY
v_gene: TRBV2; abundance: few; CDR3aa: ASSEALRQGGYT
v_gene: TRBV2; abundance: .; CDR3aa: ASSQQGPGNTIY
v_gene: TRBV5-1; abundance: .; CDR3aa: ASSLQGQGSYEQY
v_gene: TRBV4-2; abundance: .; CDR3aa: ASSQALRTGTDTQY
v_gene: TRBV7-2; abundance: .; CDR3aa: ASRREGDTQY
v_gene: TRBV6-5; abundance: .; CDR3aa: ASRVHGTNYGYT
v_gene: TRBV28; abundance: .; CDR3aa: ASSQAPDRPKY
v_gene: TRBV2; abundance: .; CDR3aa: ASNRGNTGELF
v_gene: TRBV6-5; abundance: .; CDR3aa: ASSSTQGANQPQH
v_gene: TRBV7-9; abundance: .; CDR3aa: ASSHLGVFNNEQF
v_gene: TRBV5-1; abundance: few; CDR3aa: ASSPGTGISTDTQY
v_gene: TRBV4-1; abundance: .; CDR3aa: ASSQDPAADSTDTQY
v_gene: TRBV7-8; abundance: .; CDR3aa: ASSLEGGNSGNTIY
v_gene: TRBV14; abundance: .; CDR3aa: ASSPSGTGGYEQY
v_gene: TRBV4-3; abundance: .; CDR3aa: ASSQGSDTQSSYNEQF
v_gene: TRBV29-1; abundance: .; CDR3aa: SARAPNTEAF
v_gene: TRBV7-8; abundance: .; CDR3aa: ASSLRETSFEQY
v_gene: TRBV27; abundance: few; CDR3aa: ASSSGDMNTEAF
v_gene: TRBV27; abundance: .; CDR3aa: ASSRDRDNSPLH
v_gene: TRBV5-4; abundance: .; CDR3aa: ASSQSQTTGILYEQY
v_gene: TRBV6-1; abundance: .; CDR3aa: ASSEHVGRGN
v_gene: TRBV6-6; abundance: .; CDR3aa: ASIWGTLGNTIY
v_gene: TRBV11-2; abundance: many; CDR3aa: ASSLVGRTHNYEQY
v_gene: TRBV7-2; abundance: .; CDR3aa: ASSPGGGLNYGYT
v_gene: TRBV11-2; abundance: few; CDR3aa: ASSRGQVSPNTEAF
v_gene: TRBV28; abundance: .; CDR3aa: ASRPPGQGSLEQY
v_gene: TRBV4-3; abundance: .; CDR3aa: ASSQVYGIPYEQY
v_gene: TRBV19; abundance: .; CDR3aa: ASSIGGGRADTQY
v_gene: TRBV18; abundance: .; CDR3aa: ASSPSGRGQNEQY
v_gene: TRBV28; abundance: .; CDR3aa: ASSRDSTDTQY
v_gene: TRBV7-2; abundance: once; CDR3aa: ASSQGGAGANVLT
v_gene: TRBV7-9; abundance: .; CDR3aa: ASSYDGTGELF